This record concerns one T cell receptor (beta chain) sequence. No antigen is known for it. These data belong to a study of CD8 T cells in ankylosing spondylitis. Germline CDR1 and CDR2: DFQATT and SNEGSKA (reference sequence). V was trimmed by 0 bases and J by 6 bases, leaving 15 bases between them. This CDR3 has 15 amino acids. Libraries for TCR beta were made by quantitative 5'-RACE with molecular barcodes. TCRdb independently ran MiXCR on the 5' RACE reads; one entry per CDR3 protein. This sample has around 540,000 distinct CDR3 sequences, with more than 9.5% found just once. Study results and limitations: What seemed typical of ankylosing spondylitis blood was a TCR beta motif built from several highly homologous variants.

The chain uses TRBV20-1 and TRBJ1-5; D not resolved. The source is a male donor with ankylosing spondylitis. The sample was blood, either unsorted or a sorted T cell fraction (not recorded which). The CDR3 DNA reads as TGCAGTGCTAGAGATAGGACTAGGGAAGGTCAGCCCCAGCATTTT. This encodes CSARDRTREGQPQHF.